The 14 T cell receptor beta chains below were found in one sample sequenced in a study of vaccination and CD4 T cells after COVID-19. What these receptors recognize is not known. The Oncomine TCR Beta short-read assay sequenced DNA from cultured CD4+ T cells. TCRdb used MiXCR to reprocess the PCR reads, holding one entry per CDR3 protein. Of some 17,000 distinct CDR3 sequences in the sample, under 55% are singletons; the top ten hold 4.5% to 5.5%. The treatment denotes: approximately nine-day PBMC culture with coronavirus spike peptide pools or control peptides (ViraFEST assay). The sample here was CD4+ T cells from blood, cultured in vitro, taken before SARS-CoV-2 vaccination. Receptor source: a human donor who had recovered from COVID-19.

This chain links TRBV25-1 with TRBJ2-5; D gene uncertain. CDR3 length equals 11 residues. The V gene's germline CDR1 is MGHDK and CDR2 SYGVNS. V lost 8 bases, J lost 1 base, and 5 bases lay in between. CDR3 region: CASGPQETQYF. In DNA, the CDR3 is TGTGCCAGCGGGCCCCAAGAGACCCAGTACTTC.

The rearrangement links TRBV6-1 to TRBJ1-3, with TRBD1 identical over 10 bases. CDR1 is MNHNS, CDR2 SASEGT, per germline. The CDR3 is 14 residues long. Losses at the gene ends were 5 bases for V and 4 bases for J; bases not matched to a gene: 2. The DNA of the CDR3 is TGTGCCAGCAGTCGACAGGGGGCGGGAAACACCATATATTTT. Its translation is CASSRQGAGNTIYF.

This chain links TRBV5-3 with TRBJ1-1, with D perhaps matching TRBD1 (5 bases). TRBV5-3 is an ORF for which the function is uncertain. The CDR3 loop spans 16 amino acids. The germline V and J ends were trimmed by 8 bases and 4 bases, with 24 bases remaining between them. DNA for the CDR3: TGTGCCAGCAGCACATCAGGAGGGGCCTGGGGCACTGAAGCTTTCTTT. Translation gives CASSTSGGAWGTEAFF.

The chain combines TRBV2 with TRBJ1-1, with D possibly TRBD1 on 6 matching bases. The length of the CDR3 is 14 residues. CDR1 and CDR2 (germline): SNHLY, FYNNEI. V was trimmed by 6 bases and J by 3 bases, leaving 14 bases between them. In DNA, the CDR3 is TGTGCCAGCAGGGACGCGGGGGGCTACACTGAAGCTTTCTTT. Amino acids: CASRDAGGYTEAFF.

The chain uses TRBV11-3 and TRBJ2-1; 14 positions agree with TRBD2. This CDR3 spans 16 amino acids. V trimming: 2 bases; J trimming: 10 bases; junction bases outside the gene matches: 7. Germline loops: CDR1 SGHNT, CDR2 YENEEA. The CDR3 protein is CASSLMGGTSGREQFF. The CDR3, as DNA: TGTGCCAGCAGCTTAATGGGGGGGACTAGCGGGAGAGAGCAGTTCTTC.

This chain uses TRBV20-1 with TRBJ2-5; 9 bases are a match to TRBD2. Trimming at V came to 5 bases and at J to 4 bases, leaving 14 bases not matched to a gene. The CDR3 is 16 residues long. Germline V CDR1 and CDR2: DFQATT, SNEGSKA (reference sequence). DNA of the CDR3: TGCAGTGCTCCTAATCCCGGGACTAGCTTCAGAGAGACCCAGTACTTC. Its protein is CSAPNPGTSFRETQYF.

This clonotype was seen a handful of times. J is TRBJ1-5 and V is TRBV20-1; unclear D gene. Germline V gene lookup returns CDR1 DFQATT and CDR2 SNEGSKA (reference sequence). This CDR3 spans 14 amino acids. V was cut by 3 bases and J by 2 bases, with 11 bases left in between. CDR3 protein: CSASEVIGNQPQHF. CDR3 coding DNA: TGCAGTGCTAGTGAGGTTATCGGCAATCAGCCCCAGCATTTT.

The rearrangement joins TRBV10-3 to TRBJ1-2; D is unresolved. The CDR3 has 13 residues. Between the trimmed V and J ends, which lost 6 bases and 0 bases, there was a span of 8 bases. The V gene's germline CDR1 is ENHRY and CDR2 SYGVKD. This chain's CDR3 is CAIRTTANYGYTF. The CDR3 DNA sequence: TGTGCCATCAGGACGACCGCTAACTATGGCTACACCTTC.

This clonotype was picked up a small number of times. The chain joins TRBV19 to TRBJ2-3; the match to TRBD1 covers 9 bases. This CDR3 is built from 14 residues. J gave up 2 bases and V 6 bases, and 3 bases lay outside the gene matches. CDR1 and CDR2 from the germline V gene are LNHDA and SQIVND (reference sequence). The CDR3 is CASRDRGLTDTQYF. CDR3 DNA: TGTGCCAGTAGGGACAGGGGCCTCACAGATACGCAGTATTTT.

The CDR3 region has the DNA TGTGCCACGTCGGGGGTAGGATATTCACCCCTCCACTTT. It codes for CATSGVGYSPLHF. V and J are TRBV19 and TRBJ1-6; TRBD1 is a possible D gene (5 bases). The germline V gene has CDR1 LNHDA and CDR2 SQIVND (reference sequence). The CDR3 is 13 residues long. V lost 10 bases to trimming and J lost 8 bases, with 15 bases between them.

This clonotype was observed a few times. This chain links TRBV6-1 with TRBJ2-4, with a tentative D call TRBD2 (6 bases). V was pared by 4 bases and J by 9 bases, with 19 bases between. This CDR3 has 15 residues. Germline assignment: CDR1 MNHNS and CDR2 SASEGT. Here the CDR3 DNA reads TGTGCCAGCAGTGCAGAGACGACTTTGGGGGGCATTCAGTACTTC. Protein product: CASSAETTLGGIQYF.

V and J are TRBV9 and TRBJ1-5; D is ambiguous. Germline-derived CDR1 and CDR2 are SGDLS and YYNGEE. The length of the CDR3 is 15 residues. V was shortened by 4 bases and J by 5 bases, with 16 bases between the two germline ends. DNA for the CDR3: TGTGCCAGCAGCTTAAGACCAGGCGGGGATCAGCCCCAGCATTTT. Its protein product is CASSLRPGGDQPQHF.

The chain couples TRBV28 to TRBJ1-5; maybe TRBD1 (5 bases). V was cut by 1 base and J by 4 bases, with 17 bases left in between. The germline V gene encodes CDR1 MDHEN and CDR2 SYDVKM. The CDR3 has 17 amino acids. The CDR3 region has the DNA TGTGCCAGCAGTTTATCTTCGGCAGGGTGGCTTAATCAGCCCCAGCATTTT. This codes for CASSLSSAGWLNQPQHF.

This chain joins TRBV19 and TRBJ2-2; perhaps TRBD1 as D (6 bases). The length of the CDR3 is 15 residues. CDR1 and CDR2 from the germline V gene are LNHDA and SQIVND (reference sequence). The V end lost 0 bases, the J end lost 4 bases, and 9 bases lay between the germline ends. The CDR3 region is CASSIEGARTGELFF. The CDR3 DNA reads TGTGCCAGTAGTATAGAGGGGGCGCGCACCGGGGAGCTGTTTTTT.